Presented here are 31 T cell receptor beta chains from one specimen sequenced in a study of blood T cell repertoires in COVID-19. Produced via immunoSEQ multiplex PCR; TCRdb's table is partial and in-frame only. The profile shows around 300,000 clones, around 91% of them singletons. The sample consisted of peripheral blood. The origin of the receptors is a middle-aged woman with COVID-19, enrolled during active disease.

This rearrangement joins TRBV9 to TRBJ1-5; tentatively, D is TRBD1 (6 bases). This CDR3 spans 15 amino acids. The V gene lost 4 bases and the J gene lost 8 bases, with 19 bases spanning the gap. Germline V CDR1 and CDR2: SGDLS, YYNGEE. CDR3 sequence: CASSSTTGTYEPQHF. As DNA, the CDR3 is TGTGCCAGCAGCTCCACTACAGGGACGTATGAGCCCCAGCATTTT.

This clone occurred a few times. V gene TRBV7-3 combines with J gene TRBJ1-1; D is ambiguous. The V gene lost 5 bases and the J gene lost 4 bases, with 11 bases spanning the gap. Germline CDR1 is SGHTA and CDR2 is FQGTGA. There are 13 residues in the CDR3. The CDR3 DNA is TGTGCCAGCAGCAGCTCAGGAAGCACTGAAGCTTTCTTT. Its translation: CASSSSGSTEAFF. Full variable domain (rest looked up from reference TRBV7-3 and TRBJ1-1): GAGVSQTPSNKVTEKGKYVELRCDPISGHTALYWYRQSLGQGPEFLIYFQGTGAADDSGLPNDRFFAVRPEGSVSTLKIQRTERGDSAVYLCASSSSGSTEAFFGQGTRLTVV.

In its sample, this clone was seen once. The gene calls are TRBV7-8 and TRBJ1-4; TRBD1 agrees at 10 bases. The CDR3 is 14 residues long. From germline, CDR1 is SGHVS and CDR2 FQNEAQ. V shed 2 bases, J shed 7 bases, and the junction held 1 base outside the gene matches. CDR3 in amino acids: CASSLWDRGEKLFF. In DNA form, the CDR3 reads TGTGCCAGCAGCTTATGGGACAGGGGTGAAAAACTGTTTTTT.

The chain has TRBV6-5 and TRBJ1-2; the match to TRBD1 covers 11 bases. The junction had 5 bases not matched to a gene; V was cut back by 6 bases and J by 2 bases. Germline loops: CDR1 MNHEY, CDR2 SVGAGI. The CDR3 loop spans 15 amino acids. This CDR3 is CASSLGTGGNYGYTF. The CDR3 nucleotides are TGTGCCAGCAGCCTAGGGACAGGGGGGAACTATGGCTACACCTTC.

The chain combines TRBV7-9 with TRBJ1-4; D unresolved. The germline V and J ends were trimmed by 9 bases and 8 bases, with 7 bases remaining between them. The CDR3 extends over 10 amino acids. CDR1 is SEHNR and CDR2 is FQNEAQ in the germline V gene (reference sequence). The CDR3 bases are TGTGCCAGTGAGGTGGAAAAACTGTTTTTT. Its translation: CASEVEKLFF.

The chain uses TRBV5-1 and TRBJ1-2; D unresolved. From germline, CDR1 is SGHRS and CDR2 YFSETQ. CDR3 size: 14 residues. Between the trimmed V and J ends, which lost 0 bases and 5 bases, there was a span of 11 bases. The CDR3 nucleotides read TGCGCCAGCAGCTTGGGTTTGGCAGATTATGGCTACACCTTC. Protein product: CASSLGLADYGYTF.

The V call is TRBV6-5, the J call TRBJ2-5; tentatively, D is TRBD2 (7 bases). The CDR3 contains 15 residues. The V and J ends lost 6 bases and 5 bases respectively, with 19 bases between them. Per the germline V gene, CDR1 is MNHEY and CDR2 is SVGAGI. The CDR3 coding sequence is TGTGCCAGCAGGACGGGGGGCATATTCAAGGAGACCCAGTACTTC. Protein: CASRTGGIFKETQYF.

This clone occurred a few times. The rearrangement joins TRBV18 to TRBJ1-2; D is possibly TRBD1 (5 bases). The CDR3 contains 13 residues. Germline V gene sequence: CDR1 KGHSH, CDR2 LQKENI. With 2 bases removed from V and 9 bases from J, the gap between germline ends came to 13 bases. Here the CDR3 DNA reads TGTGCCAGCTCACCAACAGGAGACTGGAGCTACACCTTC. Translation gives CASSPTGDWSYTF. The variable domain in full, with the rest retrieved from reference TRBV18 and TRBJ1-2, is NAGVMQNPRHLVRRRGQEARLRCSPMKGHSHVYWYRQLPEEGLKFMVYLQKENIIDESGMPKERFSAEFPKEGPSILRIQQVVRGDSAAYFCASSPTGDWSYTFGSGTRLTVV.

The gene calls are TRBV2 and TRBJ1-5; 10 nucleotides match TRBD1. The germline V gene has CDR1 SNHLY and CDR2 FYNNEI. V lost 4 bases and J lost 6; bases outside the gene matches: 3. This CDR3 contains 14 residues. CDR3 DNA: TGTGCCAGCAGTGGACAGGGGGCCAGTCAGCCCCAGCATTTT. Residues: CASSGQGASQPQHF. Full variable domain (outside the CDR3, taken from reference TRBV2 and TRBJ1-5): EPEVTQTPSHQVTQMGQEVILRCVPISNHLYFYWYRQILGQKVEFLVSFYNNEISEKSEIFDDQFSVERPDGSNFTLKIRSTKLEDSAMYFCASSGQGASQPQHFGDGTRLSIL.

V gene TRBV6-2 or TRBV6-3 combines with J gene TRBJ1-2; tentatively, D is TRBD1 (6 bases). The CDR3 runs to 14 residues. Trimming left V 5 bases short and J 0 bases short, with 10 bases between. The V gene's germline CDR1 is MNHEY and CDR2 SVGEGT. The CDR3 here is CASSRRTANYGYTF. The DNA of the CDR3 is TGTGCCAGCAGTCGAAGGACAGCTAACTATGGCTACACCTTC.

The chain joins TRBV28 to TRBJ2-5; unclear D gene. This CDR3 spans 14 amino acids. V was pared by 3 bases and J by 4 bases, with 12 bases between. Germline V gene sequence: CDR1 MDHEN, CDR2 SYDVKM. CDR3 sequence reads: CASSLAALRETQYF. The CDR3 coding sequence is TGTGCCAGCAGTTTGGCGGCGCTCCGAGAGACCCAGTACTTC. Full variable domain (outside the CDR3, taken from reference TRBV28 and TRBJ2-5): DVKVTQSSRYLVKRTGEKVFLECVQDMDHENMFWYRQDPGLGLRLIYFSYDVKMKEKGDIPEGYSVSREKKERFSLILESASTNQTSMYLCASSLAALRETQYFGPGTRLLVL.

This chain connects TRBV7-3 to TRBJ2-1, with 12 bases that match TRBD2. Germline CDR1 is SGHTA and CDR2 is FQGTGA. V shed 4 bases, J shed 9 bases, and the junction held 7 bases outside the gene matches. This CDR3 has 15 amino acids. The CDR3 region is CASSSGLAGRVEQFF. Written as DNA, the CDR3 is TGTGCCAGCAGCTCCGGACTAGCGGGAAGGGTTGAGCAGTTCTTC.

The chain carries TRBV9 and TRBJ1-3; perhaps TRBD1 as D (6 bases). The germline V and J ends were trimmed by 3 bases and 2 bases, with 6 bases remaining between them. The germline CDR1 and CDR2 sequences are SGDLS and YYNGEE. CDR3 length: 13 residues. The CDR3 bases are TGTGCCAGCAGCGACAGGGCTGGAAACACCATATATTTT. Amino acids: CASSDRAGNTIYF. The full variable domain, rest sourced from reference TRBV9 and TRBJ1-3, is DSGVTQTPKHLITATGQRVTLRCSPRSGDLSVYWYQQSLDQGLQFLIQYYNGEERAKGNILERFSAQQFPDLHSELNLSSLELGDSALYFCASSDRAGNTIYFGEGSWLTVV.

This chain uses TRBV7-2 with TRBJ2-5, with 7 bases that match TRBD2. V lost 5 bases to trimming and J lost 0 bases; unmatched junction nucleotides: 9. Germline assignment: CDR1 SGHTA and CDR2 FQGNSA. There are 16 residues in the CDR3. The CDR3 region has the DNA TGTGCCAGCAGCCCCTATGGAGCGGGGAACCAAGAGACCCAGTACTTC. It specifies CASSPYGAGNQETQYF.

This clone is a singleton in its sample. The chain employs TRBV28 and TRBJ1-3; D may be TRBD1 (6 bases). The CDR3 contains 14 residues. Germline V gene lookup returns CDR1 MDHEN and CDR2 SYDVKM. Trimming took off 6 bases at V and 4 bases at J, with 13 bases between the two ends. CDR3 loop: CASRGPGDGNTIYF. In DNA, the CDR3 is TGTGCCAGCAGGGGACCAGGGGACGGAAACACCATATATTTT. Variable domain in full (rest from reference TRBV28 and TRBJ1-3): DVKVTQSSRYLVKRTGEKVFLECVQDMDHENMFWYRQDPGLGLRLIYFSYDVKMKEKGDIPEGYSVSREKKERFSLILESASTNQTSMYLCASRGPGDGNTIYFGEGSWLTVV.

The chain combines TRBV5-4 with TRBJ1-2, with D perhaps matching TRBD1 (6 bases). Germline V lookup: CDR1 SGHNT, CDR2 YYREEE (reference sequence). V lost 4 bases and J lost 4, with 17 bases in between. CDR3 length: 15 amino acids. CDR3: CASSNRVLGLYGYTF. The CDR3 DNA is TGTGCCAGCAGCAACAGGGTTCTGGGTCTCTATGGCTACACCTTC.

The chain joins TRBV7-2 to TRBJ2-7, with D uncertain. There are 11 residues in the CDR3. Germline loops: CDR1 SGHTA, CDR2 FQGNSA. V lost 4 bases and J lost 3, with 4 bases in between. The CDR3 reads CASSSHYEQYF. The CDR3 DNA reads as TGTGCCAGCAGCTCCCACTACGAGCAGTACTTC.

V usage is TRBV28 and J usage is TRBJ2-3; 8 bases map to TRBD1. The length of the CDR3 is 16 residues. Per germline, CDR1 MDHEN and CDR2 SYDVKM. V lost 6 bases, J lost 2 bases, and 10 bases stayed unmatched. In DNA form, the CDR3 reads TGTGCCAGCAGCTCCGGGACAGGACTATTCACAGATACGCAGTATTTT. It is translated as CASSSGTGLFTDTQYF.

This sequence joins TRBV4-1 and TRBJ2-1, with 7 bases identical to TRBD2. CDR1 is MGHRA, CDR2 YSYEKL, per germline. Trimming removed 2 bases from V and 7 bases from J; junction bases left unmatched: 11. CDR3 length equals 16 residues. The CDR3: CASSQLPRGRFNEQFF. DNA of the CDR3: TGCGCCAGCAGCCAATTGCCTCGCGGGAGATTTAATGAGCAGTTCTTC.

This clone has a single count. The chain carries TRBV29-1 and TRBJ2-1; perhaps TRBD2 as D (6 bases). The CDR3 totals 14 residues. Deletions cut 6 bases from V and 6 bases from J, with 18 bases between. CDR1 and CDR2 from the germline V gene are SQVTM and ANQGSEA. CDR3 amino acids: CSVSGRWATNEQFF. The CDR3 region has the DNA TGCAGCGTCTCTGGGAGGTGGGCTACCAATGAGCAGTTCTTC.

The chain combines TRBV6-5 with TRBJ2-3, with 7 bases matching TRBD2. Trimming took 11 bases from V and 2 from J; bases not matched to a gene: 7. The length of the CDR3 is 13 residues. CDR1 is MNHEY and CDR2 is SVGAGI in the germline V gene. The CDR3 bases are TGTGCCGTAGGGGCGGGAGTCACAGATACGCAGTATTTT. Its translation is CAVGAGVTDTQYF.

The rearrangement uses TRBV30 and TRBJ1-1, with D possibly TRBD1 on 6 matching bases. The CDR3 consists of 13 residues. The germline gives CDR1 GTSNPN, CDR2 SVGIG (reference sequence). Trimming took off 4 bases at V and 6 bases at J, with 15 bases between the two ends. CDR3 residues: CAWIKPGVPEAFF. In DNA form, the CDR3 reads TGTGCCTGGATAAAACCAGGGGTGCCTGAAGCTTTCTTT.

There are a few counts of this clone. This CDR3 reads CASSQVSRGTEAFF. CDR3 nucleotide sequence: TGTGCCAGCAGCCAAGTTTCCAGGGGCACTGAAGCTTTCTTT. The rearrangement links TRBV3-1 (or the pseudogene TRBV3-2) to TRBJ1-1; possibly TRBD1 for D (6 bases). The CDR3 consists of 14 residues. Trimming pared 1 base from V and 4 bases from J, leaving 10 bases between. Germline V gene lookup returns CDR1 LGHDT and CDR2 YNNKEL (reference sequence).

V usage is TRBV15 and J usage is TRBJ1-1; 7 nucleotides match TRBD1. CDR1 and CDR2 (germline): LNHNV, YYDKDF (reference sequence). The CDR3 is made up of 15 amino acids. With V trimmed by 1 base and J by 1 base, 3 bases remained unmatched. The CDR3 is CATSRARQGNTEAFF. The CDR3 bases are TGTGCCACCAGCAGAGCTCGACAGGGGAACACTGAAGCTTTCTTT.

The chain combines TRBV7-2 with TRBJ2-7; 8 bases map to TRBD2. The CDR3 is 15 amino acids. CDR1 and CDR2 (germline): SGHTA, FQGNSA. J lost 5 bases, V lost 2 bases, and 8 bases had no gene match. CDR3 loop: CASSLRSGGIHEQYF. CDR3 nucleotide sequence: TGTGCCAGCAGCTTACGGAGCGGGGGTATTCACGAGCAGTACTTC.

The V call is TRBV12-2, the J call TRBJ2-7; TRBD2 reflects the table's D call only, with no check against the DNA. TRBV12-2 is given as a pseudogene. The CDR3 is 18 amino acids. The CDR3 DNA follows: TGTGCAAGTCGCTTAGCAACCGTAGTAGCGGGAGTTACCTACGAGCAGTACTTC. Amino acid sequence: CASRLATVVAGVTYEQYF.

The chain has TRBV7-6 and TRBJ1-1, with TRBD1 as a possible D gene (5 bases). V was pared by 8 bases and J by 0 bases, with 13 bases between. This CDR3 spans 14 amino acids. Germline loops: CDR1 SGHVS, CDR2 FNYEAQ. Here the CDR3 DNA reads TGTGCCAGCGGCCGAGACAGAGTGAACACTGAAGCTTTCTTT. As protein: CASGRDRVNTEAFF.

The rearrangement uses TRBV6-2 or TRBV6-3 and TRBJ2-2; D gene ambiguous. The germline V gene encodes CDR1 MNHEY and CDR2 SVGEGT. The V end lost 0 bases, the J end lost 5 bases, and 7 bases lay between the germline ends. CDR3 length equals 14 residues. The CDR3 DNA sequence: TGTGCCAGCAGTTACTCGGAGTTAACCGGGGAGCTGTTTTTT. It is translated as CASSYSELTGELFF.

CDR3 sequence reads: CATRLSSGTGGSGNYGYTF. The CDR3 nucleotides are TGTGCCACCCGACTCTCCTCTGGGACAGGGGGCTCGGGTAACTATGGCTACACCTTC. The chain couples TRBV19 to TRBJ1-2, with TRBD1 matching 12 bases. Germline V lookup: CDR1 LNHDA, CDR2 SQIVND (reference sequence). V shed 10 bases and J 1 base; nucleotides not matched to a gene: 19. The CDR3 is made up of 19 amino acids.

The chain couples TRBV5-1 to TRBJ1-1; a weak D match, TRBD1 (6 bases). Trimming shortened V by 3 bases and J by 0 bases, and 9 bases separated the two germline ends. This CDR3 has 14 residues. Germline V gives CDR1 SGHRS, CDR2 YFSETQ. The CDR3 spells CASSSGTLNTEAFF. In nucleotides, the CDR3 is TGCGCCAGCAGCTCCGGGACACTGAACACTGAAGCTTTCTTT.

The count of this clone is one. V and J are TRBV6-6 and TRBJ1-1; D may be TRBD1 (6 bases). The CDR3 loop spans 13 amino acids. Trimming cost V 5 bases and J 4 bases, with 11 bases left between them. CDR1 is MNHNY and CDR2 is SVGAGI in the germline V gene (reference sequence). CDR3 nucleotide sequence: TGTGCCAGCAGTGTTCAGGGGCGCACTGAAGCTTTCTTT. Its translation: CASSVQGRTEAFF.